The 20 T cell receptor beta chains below all came from one sample that was sequenced in a study of regulatory T cells in long-lasting Graves disease (dated by TCRdb to the early 2020s). The sample's time point label, decoded: newly diagnosed GD, antithyroid drugs for less than 3 months. For both TCR sequencing and RNA sequencing, RNA was extracted from PBMCs using TRIzol. The library was produced with multiplex PCR. Sequencing used an Illumina HiSeq 4000. TCR beta libraries were built with iRepertoire HTBI primers and Arm-PCR amplification of CDR3 regions. TCRdb's own reprocessing of the public reads used fastp at Q25 and MiXCR and kept productive beta chains. Here each entry gathers all rows of one CDR3 protein and keeps the most common genes and DNA. The sample table lists 350,000 to 400,000 distinct CDR3 sequences, around a sixth of them with a count of one. 20% to 25% of the sample rests with the top ten.

The sample here was peripheral blood mononuclear cells (PBMCs), taken at new diagnosis, from a patient treated with antithyroid drugs. These TCRs come from a female donor with Graves disease.

The CDR3 sequence is CASSPTSGRSQETQYF. In DNA form, the CDR3 reads TGTGCCAGCTCACCGACTAGCGGGAGGTCCCAAGAGACCCAGTACTTC. V gene TRBV18 combines with J gene TRBJ2-5; 13 positions match TRBD2. CDR1 is KGHSH and CDR2 is LQKENI in the germline V gene. V lost 3 bases to trimming and J lost 1 base; unmatched junction nucleotides: 2. The CDR3 loop spans 16 amino acids.

This clonotype was seen at least ten times. V usage is TRBV12-3 or TRBV12-4 and J usage is TRBJ1-5, with 10 nucleotides matching TRBD1. This CDR3 has 18 amino acids. The V segment lost 5 bases and the J segment 2 bases; nucleotides outside the gene matches: 12. For the CDR3, the DNA is TGTGCCAGCAGTCCCTGGACAGGGGGGGGTTCTGGCAATCAGCCCCAGCATTTT. Its protein is CASSPWTGGGSGNQPQHF.

This clonotype appeared a few times. The chain is built from TRBV20-1 and TRBJ1-2, with D possibly matching TRBD1 (6 bases). V lost 0 bases and J lost 4, with 24 bases in between. Germline loops: CDR1 DFQATT, CDR2 SNEGSKA (reference sequence). This CDR3 spans 18 amino acids. In DNA form, the CDR3 reads TGCAGTGCTAGAGAAGCCCCTGCCCTTGGACAGATCTTCTATGGCTACACCTTC. Its protein is CSAREAPALGQIFYGYTF.

The chain combines TRBV2 with TRBJ2-3, with D tentatively TRBD2 (5 bases). V was clipped by 3 bases and J by 6 bases, with 13 bases between them. Germline-derived CDR1 and CDR2 are SNHLY and FYNNEI. The CDR3 extends over 14 amino acids. CDR3 protein: CASSDRDRGDTQYF. CDR3 nucleotides: TGTGCCAGCAGTGACCGGGATCGTGGGGATACGCAGTATTTT.

This clonotype was picked up many times. This rearrangement joins TRBV13 to TRBJ2-5, with a weak D call TRBD1 (5 bases). V was trimmed by 1 base and J by 3 bases, leaving 6 bases between them. There are 13 residues in the CDR3. Germline values: CDR1 PRHDT, CDR2 FYEKMQ (reference sequence). CDR3 nucleotides: TGTGCCAGCAGCTTAGCAGGGAAAGAGACCCAGTACTTC. It translates to CASSLAGKETQYF. Looking up the rest from reference TRBV13 and TRBJ2-5 gives the full variable domain: AAGVIQSPRHLIKEKRETATLKCYPIPRHDTVYWYQQGPGQDPQFLISFYEKMQSDKGSIPDRFSAQQFSDYHSELNMSSLELGDSALYFCASSLAGKETQYFGPGTRLLVL.

This clonotype was found many times. The chain combines TRBV30 with TRBJ2-1; D uncertain. The V gene lost 3 bases and the J gene lost 7 bases, with 13 bases spanning the gap. CDR3 length: 13 residues. Per germline, CDR1 GTSNPN and CDR2 SVGIG (reference sequence). CDR3 nucleotides: TGTGCCTGGAGCGAAGATCATGTTAATGAGCAGTTCTTC. Translation: CAWSEDHVNEQFF.

This clonotype was observed many times. V is TRBV20-1 and J is TRBJ1-1, with TRBD1 matching 7 bases. The CDR3 runs 10 residues. Germline assignment: CDR1 DFQATT and CDR2 SNEGSKA (reference sequence). Losses at the gene ends were 6 bases for V and 10 bases for J; bases not matched to a gene: 5. The CDR3 nucleotides are TGCAGTGCCAGGGGGGGTGCAGCTTTCTTT. Translating gives CSARGGAAFF.

This clonotype was seen at least ten times. The rearrangement uses TRBV15 and TRBJ2-2; 7 bases are a match to TRBD1. CDR3 length: 14 residues. V lost 5 bases, J lost 4 bases, and 4 bases stayed unmatched. The germline CDR1 and CDR2 sequences are LNHNV and YYDKDF (reference sequence). CDR3 residues: CATSDRVSTGELFF. The CDR3 DNA is TGTGCCACCAGCGACAGGGTGAGCACCGGGGAGCTGTTTTTT.

This clonotype was detected many times. The J gene is TRBJ1-5, the V gene TRBV12-3 or TRBV12-4, with D possibly matching TRBD1 (5 bases). V was shortened by 4 bases and J by 7 bases, with 8 bases between the two germline ends. This CDR3 is built from 12 residues. CDR3 in amino acids: CASSWGRQPQHF. The CDR3, as DNA: TGTGCCAGCAGTTGGGGGAGGCAGCCCCAGCATTTT.

V and J are TRBV12-3 or TRBV12-4 and TRBJ2-7; D is ambiguous. The CDR3 is made up of 14 amino acids. V lost 6 bases and J 0 bases, leaving 12 bases between the germline ends. CDR3 amino acids: CASSPMGLSYEQYF. The CDR3 DNA sequence: TGTGCCAGCAGCCCGATGGGCCTCTCCTACGAGCAGTACTTC.

This clonotype has more than one count but fewer than ten. The V and J genes are TRBV10-1 and TRBJ2-2; no firm D call. The germline CDR1 and CDR2 sequences are WNHNN and SYGVQD (reference sequence). The CDR3 extends over 18 amino acids. Trimming stripped 0 bases from V and 6 bases from J, with 20 bases between. The CDR3 nucleotides are TGCGCCAGCAGTGAGTCCCACCGACTCTCAAGTGGGTCCGGGGAGCTGTTTTTT. Translating it yields CASSESHRLSSGSGELFF.

There are many counts of this clonotype. CDR3 amino acids: CASSVSLAGVDTQYF. The CDR3, as DNA: TGTGCCAGCAGCGTAAGCCTAGCGGGAGTAGATACGCAGTATTTT. The rearrangement joins TRBV9 to TRBJ2-3; 10 nucleotides align to TRBD2. The CDR3 sequence is 15 residues long. Germline V CDR1 and CDR2: SGDLS, YYNGEE. V dropped 1 base and J dropped 5; count of bases not matched to a gene: 4.

This clonotype was observed a handful of times. The J gene is TRBJ2-1, the V gene TRBV20-1, with 10 bases identical to TRBD2. There are 14 residues in the CDR3. The junction had 8 bases not matched to a gene; V was cut back by 5 bases and J by 7 bases. CDR1 and CDR2 from the germline V gene are DFQATT and SNEGSKA (reference sequence). CDR3 in DNA: TGCAGTGCTGTTAGCGGGGGGAAGAGGAATGAGCAGTTCTTC. Translated: CSAVSGGKRNEQFF.

This clonotype was observed many times. The chain couples TRBV20-1 to TRBJ2-5, with D hard to call. This CDR3 is 13 amino acids long. V lost 0 bases and J lost 4, with 9 bases in between. Germline loops: CDR1 DFQATT, CDR2 SNEGSKA (reference sequence). CDR3 bases: TGCAGTGCTAGAGAGGGCTATGGAGAGACCCAGTACTTC. This codes for CSAREGYGETQYF.

At least ten counts were recorded for this clonotype. The gene calls are TRBV15 and TRBJ2-1; the D gene could be TRBD1 or TRBD2 (6 bases each). Between the trimmed V and J ends, which lost 0 bases and 2 bases, there was a span of 11 bases. From germline, CDR1 is LNHNV and CDR2 YYDKDF (reference sequence). CDR3 length equals 16 residues. The DNA for the CDR3 is TGTGCCACCAGCAGAGACCTCGGGGGCGCCTACAATGAGCAGTTCTTC. Amino acids: CATSRDLGGAYNEQFF.

Many counts were recorded for this clonotype. The J gene is TRBJ1-2, the V gene TRBV11-2; D ambiguous. CDR3 length: 12 amino acids. Per the germline V gene, CDR1 is SGHAT and CDR2 is FQNNGV. The V end lost 4 bases, the J end lost 3 bases, and 6 bases lay between the germline ends. The CDR3 nucleotides are TGTGCCAGCAGCTCTGTATACTATGGCTACACCTTC. The encoded protein is CASSSVYYGYTF.

Notes on this clonotype: One base separates it from a far larger clone, so it is likely a read error. V and J are TRBV7-2 and TRBJ2-1; D is undetermined. Germline V CDR1 and CDR2: SGHTA, FQGNSA. V was trimmed by 4 bases and J by 10 bases, leaving 35 bases between them. The CDR3 runs 20 residues. In DNA, the CDR3 is TGTGCCAGCAGCTCCCACCCCCGAGGAGTAGCTCATCAACCCCACCACGAGCAGTTCTTC. Amino acids: CASSSHPRGVAHQPHHEQFF.

This clonotype was counted ten times or more. The chain joins TRBV12-3 or TRBV12-4 to TRBJ2-1; tentative D call: TRBD1 (6 bases). V lost 7 bases, J lost 5 bases, and 24 bases lay in between. The CDR3 sequence is 17 residues long. CDR3 region: CASTPEFGLQGNNEQFF. The CDR3 bases are TGTGCCAGCACCCCCGAATTCGGACTGCAGGGGAACAATGAGCAGTTCTTC.

This clonotype was recorded a few times. The chain couples TRBV29-1 to TRBJ1-4, with D unresolved. The germline V gene has CDR1 SQVTM and CDR2 ANQGSEA. The CDR3 has 12 amino acids. The V end lost 2 bases, the J end lost 6 bases, and 7 bases lay between the germline ends. CDR3 in DNA: TGCAGCGTTGAAAGTGGGGATGAAAAACTGTTTTTT. Amino acid sequence: CSVESGDEKLFF.

A few counts support this clonotype. The chain couples TRBV6-5 to TRBJ2-7, with TRBD2 as a possible D gene (6 bases). Trimming removed 2 bases at V and 3 bases at J, with 17 bases between. This CDR3 spans 16 amino acids. CDR1 is MNHEY and CDR2 is SVGAGI in the germline V gene. CDR3 DNA sequence: TGTGCCAGCAGTTACCGGCCCGGGACTTTAGACTACGAGCAGTACTTC. It specifies CASSYRPGTLDYEQYF.